This record looks at one T cell receptor beta chain sequence and its context. The CDR3 consists of 14 residues. V dropped 6 bases and J dropped 8 bases, with 16 bases sitting between them. Germline CDR1 reads WSHSY; CDR2 reads SAAADI. Libraries were prepared by immunoSEQ multiplex PCR; TCRdb keeps only in-frame clonotypes and omits some of them. In the table there are fewer than 55,000 clones, roughly 91% of which are singletons. The sample comes from a study of T cell changes during pregnancy in multiple sclerosis. The clonotype was recovered from a female donor with multiple sclerosis, enrolled in a pregnancy study. Here the sequenced sample was CD4+ T cells from peripheral blood mononuclear cells, taken in the third trimester of pregnancy. The rearrangement links TRBV10-2 to TRBJ1-4; the D is unclear. The CDR3 is CASRAPSAGEKLFF. In DNA, the CDR3 is TGCGCCAGCAGGGCCCCCTCGGCAGGAGAAAAACTGTTTTTT.